These T cell receptor beta chains were read from a single sample in a study of T cell repertoires in cytomegalovirus infection. TCRdb re-derived calls from the reads in MiXCR, one entry per CDR3 protein. The sample yields about 250,000 distinct CDR3 sequences, roughly 6.5% seen once. Sequenced material: PBMCs. All receptors derive from a human donor in good health (CMV status not recorded). Some clones in this sample may be carry-over from other donors' samples. CDR3s include the opening cysteine and the closing phenylalanine or tryptophan. D genes are given only for firm matches. The size entry is marked missing in some rows and otherwise reads once, few, many or a size class.

d_gene	abundance	v_gene	j_gene	CDR3aa	CDR3nt
-	few	TRBV19	TRBJ1-6	CASSPRFSPLHF	TGTGCCAGTAGTCCACGATTCTCACCCCTCCACTTT
-	many	TRBV7-2	TRBJ1-2	CASSTNNYGYTF	TGTGCCAGCAGTACCAATAACTATGGCTACACCTTC
-	many	TRBV7-6	TRBJ1-1	CASSLTANTEAFF	TGTGCCAGCAGCTTAACAGCGAACACTGAAGCTTTCTTT
-	many	TRBV10-3	TRBJ1-1	CAISAGDERKAFF	TGTGCCATCAGTGCAGGGGATGAAAGAAAAGCTTTCTTT
-	many	TRBV7-2	TRBJ2-2	CASSLLSPSNTGELFF	TGTGCCAGCAGCTTATTAAGCCCCTCGAACACCGGGGAGCTGTTTTTT
-	many	TRBV7-6	TRBJ2-2	CASSLRGGETGELFF	TGTGCCAGCAGCCTAAGGGGGGGCGAGACCGGGGAGCTGTTTTTT
TRBD1	many	TRBV28	TRBJ2-7	CASATGHRDEQYF	TGTGCCAGCGCGACAGGGCACAGGGACGAGCAGTACTTC
-	many	TRBV6-2/TRBV6-3	TRBJ1-1	CASSYSDRFSEAFF	TGTGCCAGCAGTTACTCGGACAGATTTTCTGAAGCTTTCTTT
TRBD1	many	TRBV20-1	TRBJ2-5	CSARRDRGETQYF	TGCAGTGCTCGCCGGGACAGGGGGGAGACCCAGTACTTC
-	-	TRBV19	TRBJ1-5	CASTNDNGAKGPQHF	TGTGCCAGTACCAACGATAACGGGGCTAAGGGGCCCCAGCATTTT
-	many	TRBV7-2	TRBJ2-5	CASSDRNPQETQYF	TGTGCCAGCAGCGACCGTAATCCCCAAGAGACCCAGTACTTC
-	many	TRBV12-3/TRBV12-4	TRBJ1-2	CASSSSLNYGYTF	TGTGCCAGCAGTAGTTCCCTTAACTATGGCTACACCTTC
-	many	TRBV7-8	TRBJ1-1	CASWGPAIMNTEAFF	TGTGCCAGTTGGGGGCCGGCTATAATGAACACTGAAGCTTTCTTT
-	many	TRBV7-2	TRBJ1-1	CASTLGAGGLEAFF	TGTGCCAGCACCCTAGGGGCAGGAGGGTTGGAAGCTTTCTTT
-	-	TRBV27	TRBJ1-2	CASSLRRGGLGYTF	TGTGCCAGCAGTTTACGGAGGGGAGGACTTGGCTACACCTTC
-	many	TRBV19	TRBJ2-7	CASSLAGLGEQYF	TGTGCCAGTAGTCTCGCAGGGTTAGGCGAGCAGTACTTC
-	many	TRBV27	TRBJ1-5	CATKLGGNQPQHF	TGTGCCACCAAGCTAGGGGGCAATCAGCCCCAGCATTTT
TRBD1	many	TRBV28	TRBJ1-5	CASSNDRGGQPQHF	TGTGCCAGCAGTAACGACAGGGGAGGCCAGCCCCAGCATTTT
-	few	TRBV4-3	TRBJ2-3	CASSQENFPGTDTQYF	TGCGCCAGCAGCCAAGAAAACTTCCCCGGCACAGATACGCAGTATTTT
-	many	TRBV28	TRBJ2-7	CASSGNYEQYF	TGTGCCAGCAGTGGTAACTACGAGCAGTACTTC
TRBD2	-	TRBV7-6	TRBJ2-7	CASSPPGGLNSYEQYF	TGTGCCAGCAGCCCCCCGGGGGGATTGAATTCCTACGAGCAGTACTTC
-	many	TRBV20-1	TRBJ1-2	CSATPGGLSYTF	TGCAGTGCTACCCCCGGGGGATTGAGTTACACCTTC
-	many	TRBV29-1	TRBJ2-3	CSATRQVADTQYF	TGCAGCGCGACCAGGCAGGTTGCGGATACGCAGTATTTT
TRBD1	many	TRBV20-1	TRBJ1-2	CSASADRPGYTF	TGCAGTGCTAGCGCGGACAGGCCAGGCTACACCTTC
TRBD2	many	TRBV7-2	TRBJ2-7	CASSISGGDSYEQYF	TGTGCCAGCAGCATTAGCGGGGGGGACTCCTACGAGCAGTACTTC
-	many	TRBV19	TRBJ2-2	CATGLSFSGELFF	TGTGCCACTGGGTTGTCGTTTTCCGGGGAGCTGTTTTTT